These T cell receptor beta chains were read from a single sample in a study of blood T cell repertoires in COVID-19. Using immunoSEQ multiplex PCR, the repertoire was profiled, and TCRdb retains in-frame clones only, with some absent. The sample gives fewer than 200,000 clones, 82% of which show up once; more than 4.5% is in the top ten. Sequenced input: PBMCs or T cells enriched from blood (not recorded which). These receptor sequences come from a woman aged 55-70 years with acute COVID-19. Each CDR3 is given with its conserved first and last residue. Fields, in order: D gene, J gene, clone size, V gene, CDR3 DNA, CDR3 protein. The D gene is left open where the match is weak. Not all rows give a size; the values are once, few, many and, for expanded clones, a class.

>-|TRBJ2-7|-|TRBV6-5
TGTGCCAGCGGGCGGGCCATAAGCTCCTACGAGCAGTACTTC
CASGRAISSYEQYF
>-|TRBJ2-3|-|TRBV7-2
TGTGCCAGCAGCTTAGTGGCAGGGACAGATACGCAGTATTTT
CASSLVAGTDTQYF
>TRBD1|TRBJ2-1|-|TRBV4-1
TGCGCCAGCAGCCACCCTAAAGGGACAGTGAGTAACAATGAGCAGTTCTTC
CASSHPKGTVSNNEQFF
>-|TRBJ1-2|few|TRBV7-9
TGTGCCAGCAGCCCTGGTGTTTCGGGGAACCTTAACTATGGCTACACCTTC
CASSPGVSGNLNYGYTF
>TRBD1|TRBJ2-1|few|TRBV6-4
TGTGCCAGCAGTGAATTCGCCGGGACAGGCTACAATGAGCAGTTCTTC
CASSEFAGTGYNEQFF
>-|TRBJ2-1|-|TRBV28
TGTGCCAGCAGTTTACCCCCACAGGGAATTCCCTACAATGAGCAGTTCTTC
CASSLPPQGIPYNEQFF
>TRBD2|TRBJ2-1|-|TRBV7-2
TGTGCCAGCAGCTTAATCGTAGCGGGAGGGCAGAACAATGAGCAGTTCTTC
CASSLIVAGGQNNEQFF
>-|TRBJ1-5|-|TRBV19
TGTGCATTAGTCCCTTATCAGCCCCAGCATTTT
CALVPYQPQHF
>-|TRBJ1-3|-|TRBV12-5
TGTGCTAGGACCCCCCCGGGGGGGGCTGGAAACACCATATATTTT
CARTPPGGAGNTIYF
>TRBD2|TRBJ2-3|-|TRBV20-1
TGCAGTGCTAGTCCGCTAGCGGGGGCGGAAGATACGCAGTATTTT
CSASPLAGAEDTQYF
>TRBD2|TRBJ2-5|-|TRBV10-3
TGTGCCATCAGTGAGACTAGCGGGGGGGCCGCAGAGACCCAGTACTTC
CAISETSGGAAETQYF
>TRBD1|TRBJ1-2|-|TRBV19
TGTGCCAGTAACCACAGGGGGCCCCTTAACTATGGCTACACCTTC
CASNHRGPLNYGYTF
>TRBD1|TRBJ2-5|-|TRBV5-4
TGTGCCAGCAGCTTGGAGCAGGGGGCCGGAGAGACCCAGTACTTC
CASSLEQGAGETQYF
>-|TRBJ1-1|-|TRBV12-3/TRBV12-4
TGTGCCAGCAGTCCGGGAGCGAACACTGAAGCTTTCTTT
CASSPGANTEAFF
>TRBD1|TRBJ1-2|-|TRBV9
TGTGCCAGCAGCGTCGGACAGGACTATGGCTACACCTTC
CASSVGQDYGYTF
>TRBD2|TRBJ2-4|-|TRBV11-2
TGTGCCAGCAGCGCCGGACTAGCGGGAATGACGGCCAAAAACATTCAGTACTTC
CASSAGLAGMTAKNIQYF
>-|TRBJ2-2|-|TRBV11-3
TGTGCCAGCAGCGTACGACTCACCGGGGAGCTGTTTTTT
CASSVRLTGELFF
>-|TRBJ1-2|-|TRBV4-2
TGTGCCAGCAGCTGGGGAGGTCTCTCGGAGGGCTATGGCTACACCTTC
CASSWGGLSEGYGYTF
>-|TRBJ1-1|-|TRBV20-1
TGCAGTGGAACAGATAATGAAGCTTTCTTT
CSGTDNEAFF
>TRBD1|TRBJ1-2|-|TRBV5-1
TGCGCCAGCAGCTCCGGGACAGGGAGAGGTGGTCATGGCTACACCTTC
CASSSGTGRGGHGYTF
>-|TRBJ1-2|-|TRBV21-1
TGTGCCAGCAGCAAAGGGCCGGGGGAAGGTGGCTACACCTTC
CASSKGPGEGGYTF
>-|TRBJ1-2|-|TRBV18
TGTGCCAGCTCACCGGACTCGAAGAACTATGGCTACACCTTC
CASSPDSKNYGYTF
>-|TRBJ1-2|-|TRBV7-8
TGTGCCAGCACCTACTACGGAGCGAAGTCCTATGGCTACACCTTC
CASTYYGAKSYGYTF
>TRBD2|TRBJ2-3|-|TRBV5-6
TGTGCCAGCAGCTTGAGCGGGGGGACACTAACAGATACGCAGTATTTT
CASSLSGGTLTDTQYF
>TRBD1|TRBJ1-2|-|TRBV5-6
TGTGCCAGCAGCTTAAATGGGAACAGGGGACTAGCCTATGGCTACACCTTC
CASSLNGNRGLAYGYTF
>-|TRBJ2-3|-|TRBV14
TGTGCCAGCAGTCCCATACAGGGTTCAGGAGATACGCAGTATTTT
CASSPIQGSGDTQYF